A selection of T cell receptor beta chains follows, all from one sample in a study of CD8+ T cells in alopecia areata. The protocol was immunoSEQ multiplex PCR, while the TCRdb copy is restricted to in-frame clones and leaves out a portion. Of 150,000 or so clones in the sample, 55% are singletons; the top ten hold approximately 4.3%. Sequenced sample: CD4+ T cells sorted from blood. These receptors all stem from a human donor in good health. The CDR3 runs from the conserved cysteine through the conserved F or W. A D gene is named only where the DNA matches it firmly. Part of the rows lack a size; the others show once, few, many or a class for expanded clones.

V gene: TRBV28
D gene: .
J gene: TRBJ1-3
clone size: .
CDR3 protein: CASSPGHSGNTIYF
CDR3 DNA: TGTGCCAGCAGCCCCGGACACTCTGGAAACACCATATATTTT

V gene: TRBV5-1
D gene: TRBD1
J gene: TRBJ1-1
clone size: .
CDR3 protein: CASRPPGQGGTEAFF
CDR3 DNA: TGCGCCAGCAGACCACCGGGACAGGGAGGAACTGAAGCTTTCTTT

V gene: TRBV7-2
D gene: TRBD1
J gene: TRBJ2-5
clone size: .
CDR3 protein: CASSSGTGVNIRETQYF
CDR3 DNA: TGTGCCAGCAGTTCCGGGACAGGGGTGAACATACGAGAGACCCAGTACTTC

V gene: TRBV18
D gene: .
J gene: TRBJ2-1
clone size: few
CDR3 protein: CASSATKGIKQFF
CDR3 DNA: TGTGCCAGCTCAGCCACGAAGGGGATAAAGCAGTTCTTC

V gene: TRBV2
D gene: .
J gene: TRBJ2-1
clone size: .
CDR3 protein: CASSDRGEQFF
CDR3 DNA: TGTGCCAGCAGTGATAGAGGGGAGCAGTTCTTC

V gene: TRBV27
D gene: .
J gene: TRBJ2-5
clone size: .
CDR3 protein: CASSYTGRETQYF
CDR3 DNA: TGTGCCAGCAGCTATACAGGGAGAGAGACCCAGTACTTC

V gene: TRBV4-2
D gene: .
J gene: TRBJ1-2
clone size: .
CDR3 protein: CASSSYGYTF
CDR3 DNA: TGTGCCAGCAGCTCATATGGCTACACCTTC

V gene: TRBV5-1
D gene: TRBD1
J gene: TRBJ2-5
clone size: .
CDR3 protein: CASSLPKGQDGETQYF
CDR3 DNA: TGCGCCAGCAGCTTGCCAAAGGGACAGGACGGAGAGACCCAGTACTTC

V gene: TRBV29-1
D gene: TRBD2
J gene: TRBJ2-2
clone size: .
CDR3 protein: CSARMAGGPGELFF
CDR3 DNA: TGCAGCGCCCGGATGGCGGGAGGTCCCGGGGAGCTGTTTTTT

V gene: TRBV5-6
D gene: .
J gene: TRBJ2-3
clone size: .
CDR3 protein: CASSFGVPHGISTDTQYF
CDR3 DNA: TGTGCCAGCAGCTTCGGGGTCCCCCACGGTATTAGCACAGATACGCAGTATTTT

V gene: TRBV30
D gene: TRBD1
J gene: TRBJ1-2
clone size: .
CDR3 protein: CAWSVLRQGGYTF
CDR3 DNA: TGTGCCTGGAGTGTACTTCGACAGGGTGGCTACACCTTC

V gene: TRBV28
D gene: .
J gene: TRBJ2-7
clone size: .
CDR3 protein: CASSFLQNYEQYF
CDR3 DNA: TGTGCCAGCAGTTTCCTACAGAACTACGAGCAGTACTTC

V gene: TRBV29-1
D gene: TRBD2
J gene: TRBJ2-7
clone size: .
CDR3 protein: CSVAGTSGSNEQYF
CDR3 DNA: TGCAGCGTTGCCGGGACTAGCGGGAGTAACGAGCAGTACTTC

V gene: TRBV6-6
D gene: .
J gene: TRBJ1-5
clone size: few
CDR3 protein: CASSYGDQPQHF
CDR3 DNA: TGTGCCAGCAGTTACGGGGATCAGCCCCAGCATTTT

V gene: TRBV5-1
D gene: .
J gene: TRBJ1-1
clone size: .
CDR3 protein: CASSLVVGGTEAFF
CDR3 DNA: TGCGCCAGCAGCTTGGTTGTGGGGGGCACTGAAGCTTTCTTT

V gene: TRBV5-6
D gene: TRBD1
J gene: TRBJ2-7
clone size: .
CDR3 protein: CASSWDRGSRSEQYF
CDR3 DNA: TGTGCCAGCAGCTGGGACAGGGGCTCTAGAAGCGAGCAGTACTTC

V gene: TRBV11-2
D gene: .
J gene: TRBJ2-7
clone size: few
CDR3 protein: CASSLVRGPYEQYF
CDR3 DNA: TGTGCCAGCAGCTTAGTCCGGGGGCCCTACGAGCAGTACTTC

V gene: TRBV5-6
D gene: TRBD2
J gene: TRBJ2-5
clone size: few
CDR3 protein: CASSLFSGLAAVETQYF
CDR3 DNA: TGTGCCAGCAGCTTGTTCTCGGGACTAGCAGCGGTCGAGACCCAGTACTTC

V gene: TRBV10-3
D gene: TRBD2
J gene: TRBJ2-7
clone size: .
CDR3 protein: CAISVGTSDEQYF
CDR3 DNA: TGTGCCATCAGTGTTGGGACTAGCGACGAGCAGTACTTC

V gene: TRBV2
D gene: .
J gene: TRBJ2-7
clone size: few
CDR3 protein: CASRRPTVMGEQYF
CDR3 DNA: TGTGCCAGCAGACGACCGACCGTGATGGGAGAGCAGTACTTC

V gene: TRBV6-6
D gene: .
J gene: TRBJ2-5
clone size: few
CDR3 protein: CASSQQETQYF
CDR3 DNA: TGTGCCAGCAGCCAGCAAGAGACCCAGTACTTC

V gene: TRBV29-1
D gene: TRBD2
J gene: TRBJ2-7
clone size: .
CDR3 protein: CSVVGTSGTREQYF
CDR3 DNA: TGCAGCGTTGTGGGGACTAGCGGGACCAGGGAGCAGTACTTC